These 26 T cell receptor beta chains share one sample of origin, sequenced in a study of T cells after yellow fever vaccination. TCRdb reanalysed the 5' RACE reads using MiXCR and keeps one entry per CDR3 protein. The table shows 450,000 to 600,000 distinct CDR3 sequences, with less than 15% occurring only once. This specimen consisted of PBMCs, obtained on the day of the yellow fever booster vaccination. Receptor source: a man younger than 45 who received the YFV17D yellow fever vaccine.

This clonotype was recorded at least ten times. The chain employs TRBV27 and TRBJ2-1, with D unclear. The germline V gene has CDR1 MNHEY and CDR2 SMNVEV (reference sequence). Deletions cut 6 bases from V and 0 bases from J, with 12 bases between. The CDR3 contains 15 residues. CDR3: CASSSGFRSYNEQFF. In DNA, the CDR3 is TGTGCCAGCAGCTCCGGGTTTCGCTCCTACAATGAGCAGTTCTTC.

This clonotype showed up just a few times. This chain joins TRBV27 and TRBJ1-2, with no clear D. This CDR3 spans 13 amino acids. Trimming cost V 0 bases and J 4 bases, with 6 bases left between them. Germline V gives CDR1 MNHEY, CDR2 SMNVEV (reference sequence). CDR3 coding DNA: TGTGCCAGCAGTTTATCAGTCGGCTATGGCTACACCTTC. It codes for CASSLSVGYGYTF.

The table lists this clonotype with a few counts. The chain links TRBV21-1 to TRBJ2-5; the table's TRBD2 call for D was not verified on the DNA. TRBV21-1 is designated a pseudogene. This CDR3 is built from 14 residues. The chain's CDR3 is CASSVQPRGETQYF. CDR3 DNA: TGTGCCAGCAGTGTACAGCCCCGGGGGGAGACCCAGTACTTC.

In this sample, this clonotype turned up a few times. The CDR3 DNA reads TGTGCCATCAGTAATAGCGACCCGCGTTACGAGCAGTACTTC. Protein sequence: CAISNSDPRYEQYF. The V gene is TRBV10-3, the J gene TRBJ2-7, with D perhaps matching TRBD2 (5 bases). This CDR3 has 14 residues. Germline V gene sequence: CDR1 ENHRY, CDR2 SYGVKD. Trimming shortened V by 5 bases and J by 4 bases, and 15 bases separated the two germline ends.

The V call is TRBV30, the J call TRBJ2-4; D unresolved. This CDR3 region has 12 residues. CDR1 GTSNPN and CDR2 SVGIG come from the germline V gene (reference sequence). V lost 2 bases to trimming and J lost 6 bases, with 8 bases between them. The CDR3 sequence: CAWSHTGNIQYF. The DNA of the CDR3 is TGTGCCTGGAGTCACACTGGAAACATTCAGTACTTC.

The J gene is TRBJ2-3, the V gene TRBV6-2 or TRBV6-3; 10 bases align to TRBD2. V was clipped by 6 bases and J by 4 bases; unmatched bases: 10. The CDR3 consists of 16 residues. Germline V gene data show CDR1 as MNHEY and CDR2 as SVGEGT. DNA of the CDR3: TGTGCCAGCAGCCTCGGGGCTAGCGGGAGCTCAGATACGCAGTATTTT. Its translation: CASSLGASGSSDTQYF.

The gene calls are TRBV6-5 and TRBJ2-2; 7 bases agree with TRBD1. The CDR3 runs to 17 residues. Trimming at V came to 0 bases and at J to 7 bases, leaving 11 bases not matched to a gene. Germline CDR1 MNHEY, CDR2 SVGAGI. CDR3 sequence: CASSYSKGGGRFGELFF. Written as DNA, the CDR3 is TGTGCCAGCAGTTACTCCAAAGGGGGCGGACGATTCGGGGAGCTGTTTTTT.

This clonotype occurred a few times. This chain joins TRBV7-9 and TRBJ2-1; possibly TRBD2 for D (6 bases). CDR3 length: 13 residues. CDR1 SEHNR and CDR2 FQNEAQ come from the germline V gene (reference sequence). Trimming shortened V by 7 bases and J by 11 bases, and 18 bases separated the two germline ends. In nucleotides, the CDR3 is TGTGCCAGCAATCTAGCGTATGATTCGAAGCAGTTCTTC. Protein product: CASNLAYDSKQFF.

This clonotype was seen a few times. The gene calls are TRBV7-6 and TRBJ2-7; tentative D call: TRBD1 (5 bases). Trimming stripped 3 bases from V and 1 base from J, with 10 bases between. CDR3 length equals 14 residues. Germline values: CDR1 SGHVS, CDR2 FNYEAQ. DNA for the CDR3: TGTGCCAGCAGCTTCATCAGGGTATCCTACGAGCAGTACTTC. Translation: CASSFIRVSYEQYF.

In its sample, this clonotype was seen a few times. The chain carries TRBV3-1 and TRBJ2-3; D may be TRBD2 (6 bases). The CDR3 spans 15 residues. Germline assignment: CDR1 LGHDT and CDR2 YNNKEL (reference sequence). V was shortened by 2 bases and J by 1 base, with 10 bases between the two germline ends. Here the CDR3 DNA reads TGTGCCAGCAGCCAACGGAGGGAGCGCACAGATACGCAGTATTTT. This codes for CASSQRRERTDTQYF.

This clonotype turned up a few times. The chain combines TRBV20-1 with TRBJ1-5, with 7 positions matching TRBD1. The CDR3 is made up of 14 amino acids. CDR1 and CDR2 (germline): DFQATT, SNEGSKA (reference sequence). Germline trimming cut 5 bases from V and 4 bases from J; bases unmatched to any gene: 8. The CDR3 loop is CSAQLGTANQPQHF. The CDR3 nucleotides are TGCAGTGCTCAACTTGGGACAGCGAATCAGCCCCAGCATTTT.

The J gene is TRBJ1-1, the V gene TRBV27; no definite D call. This CDR3 spans 14 amino acids. Trimming stripped 2 bases from V and 4 bases from J, with 11 bases between. CDR1 is MNHEY and CDR2 is SMNVEV in the germline V gene (reference sequence). The CDR3 region has the DNA TGTGCCAGCAGTTTAAGCGGCAGAAGCACTGAAGCTTTCTTT. Its protein is CASSLSGRSTEAFF.

This clonotype was counted a few times. V gene TRBV29-1 combines with J gene TRBJ2-1, with D hard to call. The length of the CDR3 is 13 residues. Trimming removed 3 bases from V and 3 bases from J, with 9 bases in between. CDR1 and CDR2 (germline): SQVTM, ANQGSEA. The CDR3 spells CSVEQVRYNEQFF. In DNA, the CDR3 is TGCAGCGTTGAGCAGGTGCGCTACAATGAGCAGTTCTTC.

The rearrangement joins TRBV20-1 to TRBJ2-3; 13 bases map to TRBD2. The CDR3 runs to 17 residues. Germline CDR1 reads DFQATT; CDR2 reads SNEGSKA (reference sequence). V was clipped by 5 bases and J by 3 bases; unmatched bases: 11. CDR3 sequence reads: CSASNPGLAGETDTQYF. CDR3 sequence (DNA): TGCAGTGCTTCGAACCCCGGACTAGCGGGAGAAACAGATACGCAGTATTTT.

In this sample, this clonotype turned up a few times. J is TRBJ2-5 and V is TRBV6-5, with 7 bases aligning to TRBD2. The CDR3 has 15 amino acids. Trimming took 4 bases from V and 3 from J; bases not matched to a gene: 8. Germline values: CDR1 MNHEY, CDR2 SVGAGI. CDR3 sequence reads: CASSWGGLDKETQYF. CDR3 bases: TGTGCCAGCAGTTGGGGCGGACTAGATAAAGAGACCCAGTACTTC.

The chain joins TRBV4-3 to TRBJ2-5; 10 nucleotides align to TRBD1. Germline assignment: CDR1 LGHNA and CDR2 YSLEER. The trim removed 0 bases at V and 5 bases at J, leaving 6 bases unmatched. This CDR3 region has 16 residues. CDR3 amino acids: CASSQDVGQGHETQYF. CDR3 in DNA: TGCGCCAGCAGCCAAGATGTGGGACAGGGGCATGAGACCCAGTACTTC.

This clonotype was detected only a few times. The chain employs TRBV28 and TRBJ2-5, with D possibly TRBD2 on 6 matching bases. CDR3 length: 14 residues. CDR1 is MDHEN, CDR2 SYDVKM, per germline. V lost 7 bases to trimming and J lost 9 bases, with 21 bases between them. CDR3 amino acids: CASNVVGGQGAQYF. The DNA of the CDR3 is TGTGCCAGCAACGTCGTCGGGGGTCAGGGCGCCCAGTACTTC.

V usage is TRBV7-9 and J usage is TRBJ2-7, with 13 bases that match TRBD2. Germline CDR1 and CDR2: SEHNR and FQNEAQ (reference sequence). The CDR3 extends over 17 amino acids. Unmatched junction bases numbered 11, after V lost 4 bases and J lost 5 bases. CDR3 sequence reads: CASSYPPTSGRRNEQYF. CDR3 nucleotide sequence: TGTGCCAGCAGCTATCCGCCGACTAGCGGGAGGAGGAACGAGCAGTACTTC.

This clonotype was counted only a few times. V and J are TRBV19 and TRBJ2-7, with D hard to call. V gave up 7 bases and J gave up 3 bases, with 16 bases separating them. The CDR3 sequence is 14 residues long. Germline V gene lookup returns CDR1 LNHDA and CDR2 SQIVND (reference sequence). Here the CDR3 DNA reads TGTGCCAGTACCCCATACGTGGGGTTCTACGAGCAGTACTTC. It specifies CASTPYVGFYEQYF. The complete variable domain, with remaining parts taken from reference TRBV19 and TRBJ2-7, reads DGGITQSPKYLFRKEGQNVTLSCEQNLNHDAMYWYRQDPGQGLRLIYYSQIVNDFQKGDIAEGYSVSREKKESFPLTVTSAQKNPTAFYLCASTPYVGFYEQYFGPGTRLTVT.

The V and J genes are TRBV6-5 and TRBJ2-1, with 14 nucleotides matching TRBD2. This CDR3 has 19 residues. In germline, CDR1 is MNHEY, CDR2 SVGAGI. J lost 4 bases, V lost 2 bases, and 10 bases had no gene match. CDR3 sequence (DNA): TGTGCCAGCAGTTACCGCGGGACTAGCGGGAGTGGGGTTTACAATGAGCAGTTCTTC. Translating gives CASSYRGTSGSGVYNEQFF.

This clonotype was seen more than once but under ten times. The chain couples TRBV20-1 to TRBJ2-1, with a tentative D call TRBD2 (6 bases). CDR1 is DFQATT, CDR2 SNEGSKA, per germline (reference sequence). The V and J ends lost 4 bases and 6 bases respectively, with 22 bases between them. There are 16 residues in the CDR3. The CDR3 region is CSAKTISGYPGNEQFF. In DNA form, the CDR3 reads TGCAGTGCTAAAACTATTAGCGGATATCCGGGCAATGAGCAGTTCTTC.

This clonotype was counted only a few times. This sequence joins TRBV20-1 and TRBJ1-5; a weak D match, TRBD1 (5 bases). CDR1 and CDR2 from the germline V gene are DFQATT and SNEGSKA (reference sequence). Trimming removed 2 bases at V and 3 bases at J, with 8 bases between. The CDR3 runs to 13 residues. CDR3 DNA: TGCAGTGCTAGACAGGGATACAATCAGCCCCAGCATTTT. Its protein is CSARQGYNQPQHF.

This clonotype occurred a few times. The rearrangement uses TRBV4-3 and TRBJ2-7, with TRBD1 identical over 8 bases. V gave up 1 base and J gave up 3 bases; unmatched junction bases: 8. Germline loops: CDR1 LGHNA, CDR2 YSLEER. The length of the CDR3 is 16 residues. DNA for the CDR3: TGCGCCAGCAGCCAAGCCCACGGACAGGGAATCTACGAGCAGTACTTC. Translation gives CASSQAHGQGIYEQYF.

The V gene is TRBV20-1, the J gene TRBJ2-7; 7 bases fit TRBD1. The V and J ends lost 5 bases and 2 bases, in that order; junction bases with no gene match: 6. From germline, CDR1 is DFQATT and CDR2 SNEGSKA (reference sequence). The CDR3 is 13 amino acids. The CDR3 nucleotides are TGCAGTGCTTATACCGGGACAGCCTACGAGCAGTACTTC. It translates to CSAYTGTAYEQYF.

The V and J genes are TRBV29-1 and TRBJ2-3, with D uncertain. Trimming cost V 8 bases and J 0 bases, with 15 bases left between them. This CDR3 has 14 residues. Germline V gives CDR1 SQVTM, CDR2 ANQGSEA. The CDR3 sequence: CSTGPEISTDTQYF. The CDR3 DNA is TGCAGCACCGGACCCGAAATAAGCACAGATACGCAGTATTTT.

In regard to this clonotype: An end of the junction does not agree with germline; a read error may underlie this. V gene TRBV30 combines with J gene TRBJ2-1; TRBD2 agrees at 10 bases. Germline loops: CDR1 GTSNPN, CDR2 SVGIG (reference sequence). This CDR3 region has 16 residues. CDR3 sequence reads: CAWSDPLAGPYYEQFF. In DNA, the CDR3 is TGTGCCTGGAGTGACCCACTAGCGGGGCCCTACTATGAGCAGTTCTTC.